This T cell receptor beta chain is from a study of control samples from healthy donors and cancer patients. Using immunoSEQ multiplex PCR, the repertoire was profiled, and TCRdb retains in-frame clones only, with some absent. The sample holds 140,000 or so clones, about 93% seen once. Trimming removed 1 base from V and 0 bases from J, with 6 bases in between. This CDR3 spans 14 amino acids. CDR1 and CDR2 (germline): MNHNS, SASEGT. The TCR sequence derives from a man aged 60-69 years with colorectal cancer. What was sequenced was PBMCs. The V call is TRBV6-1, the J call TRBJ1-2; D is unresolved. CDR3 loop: CASSEVISNYGYTF. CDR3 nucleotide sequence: TGTGCCAGCAGTGAAGTTATTTCTAACTATGGCTACACCTTC.